This TCR beta chain appears in the sequencing data of a study of a mutant IDH1 vaccine in newly diagnosed glioma. Germline loops: CDR1 SGHVS, CDR2 FNYEAQ. The CDR3 contains 13 residues. V shed 5 bases and J 6 bases; nucleotides not matched to a gene: 4. Sample time point: baseline, week 1 (first vaccination visit). Described treatment: pre-vaccination baseline after standard-of-care therapy. Clones were sequenced by immunoSEQ multiplex PCR, and TCRdb holds only the in-frame ones, with some missing. Seen here are about 30,000 clones, roughly four fifths observed once, and the top ten hold roughly a fifth. This clone was observed a few times.

The source is a man younger than 45 with glioma. The material was PBMCs, obtained from a glioma patient treated with radiotherapy, temozolomide or both. The genes are TRBV7-6 and TRBJ2-1; 7 nucleotides match TRBD2. CDR3: CASSRGLSNEQFF. DNA for the CDR3: TGTGCCAGCAGCAGGGGACTATCCAATGAGCAGTTCTTC.